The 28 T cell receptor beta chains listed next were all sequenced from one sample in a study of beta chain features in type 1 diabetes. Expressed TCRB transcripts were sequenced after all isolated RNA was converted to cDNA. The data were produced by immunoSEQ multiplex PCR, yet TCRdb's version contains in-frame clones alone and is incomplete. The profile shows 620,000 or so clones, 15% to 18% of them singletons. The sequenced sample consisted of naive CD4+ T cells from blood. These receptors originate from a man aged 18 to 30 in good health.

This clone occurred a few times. CDR3 in amino acids: CAARASTGELFF. The CDR3 bases are TGTGCCGCCAGGGCGTCCACCGGGGAGCTGTTTTTT. The chain combines TRBV6-5 with TRBJ2-2, with a tentative D call TRBD1 (5 bases). The CDR3 is 12 residues long. The V and J ends lost 11 bases and 4 bases respectively, with 11 bases between them. Germline-derived CDR1 and CDR2 are MNHEY and SVGAGI.

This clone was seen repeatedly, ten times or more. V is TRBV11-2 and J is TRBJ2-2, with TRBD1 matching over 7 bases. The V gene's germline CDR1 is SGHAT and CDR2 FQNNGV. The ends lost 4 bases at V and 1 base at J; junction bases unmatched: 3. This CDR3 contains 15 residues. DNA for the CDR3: TGTGCCAGCAGCTCCTACAGGGGGAACACCGGGGAGCTGTTTTTT. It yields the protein CASSSYRGNTGELFF.

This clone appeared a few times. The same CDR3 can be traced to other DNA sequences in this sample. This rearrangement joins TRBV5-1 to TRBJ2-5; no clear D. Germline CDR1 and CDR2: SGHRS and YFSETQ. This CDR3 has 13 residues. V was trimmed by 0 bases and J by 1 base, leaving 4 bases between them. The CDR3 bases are TGCGCCAGCAGCTTGGGGCCCCAAGAGACCCAGTACTTC. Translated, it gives CASSLGPQETQYF. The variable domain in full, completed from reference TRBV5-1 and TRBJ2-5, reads KAGVTQTPRYLIKTRGQQVTLSCSPISGHRSVSWYQQTPGQGLQFLFEYFSETQRNKGNFPGRFSGRQFSNSRSEMNVSTLELGDSALYLCASSLGPQETQYFGPGTRLLVL.

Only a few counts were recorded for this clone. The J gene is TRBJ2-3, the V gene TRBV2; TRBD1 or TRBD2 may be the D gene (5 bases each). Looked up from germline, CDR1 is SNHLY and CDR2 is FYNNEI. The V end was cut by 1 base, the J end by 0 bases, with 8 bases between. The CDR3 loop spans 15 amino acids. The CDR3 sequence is CASSEVWGSTDTQYF. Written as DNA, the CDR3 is TGTGCCAGCAGTGAAGTGTGGGGGAGCACAGATACGCAGTATTTT.

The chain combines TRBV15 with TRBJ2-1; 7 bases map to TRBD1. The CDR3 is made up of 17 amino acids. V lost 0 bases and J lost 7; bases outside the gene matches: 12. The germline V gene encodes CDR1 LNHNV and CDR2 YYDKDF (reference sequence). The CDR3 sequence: CATSRERGERGRNEQFF. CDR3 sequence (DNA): TGTGCCACCAGCAGAGAGAGAGGAGAGAGGGGGCGGAATGAGCAGTTCTTC.

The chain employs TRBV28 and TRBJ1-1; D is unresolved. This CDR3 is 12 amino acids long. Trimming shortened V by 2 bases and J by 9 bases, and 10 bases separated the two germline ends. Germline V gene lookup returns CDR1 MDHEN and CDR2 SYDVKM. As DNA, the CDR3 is TGTGCCAGCAGTTTACTTAAGATGAAAGCTTTCTTT. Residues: CASSLLKMKAFF.

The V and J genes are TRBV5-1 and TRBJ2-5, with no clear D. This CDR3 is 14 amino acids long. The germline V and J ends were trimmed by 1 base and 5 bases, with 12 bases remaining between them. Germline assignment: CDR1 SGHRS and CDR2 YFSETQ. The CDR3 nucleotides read TGCGCCAGCAGCTTGAAGCATAGTGGGGAGACCCAGTACTTC. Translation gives CASSLKHSGETQYF.

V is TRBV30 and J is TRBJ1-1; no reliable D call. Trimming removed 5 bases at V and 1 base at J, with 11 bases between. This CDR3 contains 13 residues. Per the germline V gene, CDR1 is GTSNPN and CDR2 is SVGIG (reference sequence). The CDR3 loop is CAWDAFSNTEAFF. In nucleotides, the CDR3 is TGTGCCTGGGATGCTTTCTCGAACACTGAAGCTTTCTTT.

CDR3 region: CASSQIPVTGNGYTF. The CDR3 coding sequence is TGCGCCAGCAGCCAAATACCGGTGACAGGAAATGGCTACACCTTC. J is TRBJ1-2 and V is TRBV4-1; D perhaps matches TRBD1 (6 bases). CDR1 is MGHRA and CDR2 is YSYEKL in the germline V gene. The CDR3 consists of 15 residues. Trimming shortened V by 2 bases and J by 6 bases, and 16 bases separated the two germline ends.

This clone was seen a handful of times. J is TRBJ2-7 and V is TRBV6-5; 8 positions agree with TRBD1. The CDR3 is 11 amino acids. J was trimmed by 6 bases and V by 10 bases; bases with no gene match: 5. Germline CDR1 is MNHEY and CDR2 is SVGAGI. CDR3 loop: CATATGGEQYF. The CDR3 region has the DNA TGTGCCACCGCTACAGGGGGCGAGCAGTACTTC.

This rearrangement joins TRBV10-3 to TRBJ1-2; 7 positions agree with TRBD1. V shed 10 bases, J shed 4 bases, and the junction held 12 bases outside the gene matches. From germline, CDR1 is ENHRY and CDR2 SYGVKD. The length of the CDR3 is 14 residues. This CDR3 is CATTVQGQSYGYTF. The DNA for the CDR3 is TGTGCCACCACGGTTCAGGGACAGAGCTATGGCTACACCTTC.

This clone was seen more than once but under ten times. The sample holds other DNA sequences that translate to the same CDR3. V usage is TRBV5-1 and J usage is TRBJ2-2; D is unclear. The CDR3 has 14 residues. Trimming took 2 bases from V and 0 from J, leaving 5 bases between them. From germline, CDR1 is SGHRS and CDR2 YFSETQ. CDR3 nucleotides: TGCGCCAGCAGCTTACCCACGAACACCGGGGAGCTGTTTTTT. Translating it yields CASSLPTNTGELFF.

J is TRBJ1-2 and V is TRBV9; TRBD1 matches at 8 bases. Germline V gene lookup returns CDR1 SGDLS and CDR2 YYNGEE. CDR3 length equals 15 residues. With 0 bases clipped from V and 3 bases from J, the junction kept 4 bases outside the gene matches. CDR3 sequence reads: CASSVGQGLDYGYTF. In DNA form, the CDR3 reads TGTGCCAGCAGCGTAGGACAGGGGCTTGACTATGGCTACACCTTC.

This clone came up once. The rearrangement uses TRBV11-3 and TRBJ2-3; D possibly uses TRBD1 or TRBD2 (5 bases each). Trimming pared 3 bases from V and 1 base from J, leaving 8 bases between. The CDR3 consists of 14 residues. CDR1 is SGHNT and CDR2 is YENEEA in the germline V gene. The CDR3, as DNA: TGTGCCAGCAGCTTGAGAGGGGGCACAGATACGCAGTATTTT. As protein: CASSLRGGTDTQYF.

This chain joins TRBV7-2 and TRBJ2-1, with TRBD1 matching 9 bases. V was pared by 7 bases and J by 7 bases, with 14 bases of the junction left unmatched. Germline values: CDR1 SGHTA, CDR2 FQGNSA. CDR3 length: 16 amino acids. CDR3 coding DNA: TGTGCCAGCAACCACCCCCGGGACAGGGTGTGGAATGAGCAGTTCTTC. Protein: CASNHPRDRVWNEQFF.

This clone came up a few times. CDR3 in DNA: TGTGCCAGCAGCTTCGGCGGGAGTGGTCAGGAGACCCAGTACTTC. It codes for CASSFGGSGQETQYF. This chain links TRBV7-2 with TRBJ2-5; 7 nucleotides align to TRBD2. The CDR3 totals 15 residues. The trim removed 3 bases at V and 5 bases at J, leaving 9 bases unmatched. The V gene's germline CDR1 is SGHTA and CDR2 FQGNSA.

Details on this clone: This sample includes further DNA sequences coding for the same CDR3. The CDR3 coding sequence is TGCAGCGTCCGACAGGTGAACACTGAAGCTTTCTTT. Translated: CSVRQVNTEAFF. The rearrangement uses TRBV29-1 and TRBJ1-1; perhaps TRBD1 as D (6 bases). Trimming left V 6 bases short and J 0 bases short, with 8 bases between. The CDR3 has 12 amino acids. CDR1 is SQVTM, CDR2 ANQGSEA, per germline. Supplemented by reference TRBV29-1 and TRBJ1-1, the full variable domain reads SAVISQKPSRDICQRGTSLTIQCQVDSQVTMMFWYRQQPGQSLTLIATANQGSEATYESGFVIDKFPISRPNLTFSTLTVSNMSPEDSSIYLCSVRQVNTEAFFGQGTRLTVV.

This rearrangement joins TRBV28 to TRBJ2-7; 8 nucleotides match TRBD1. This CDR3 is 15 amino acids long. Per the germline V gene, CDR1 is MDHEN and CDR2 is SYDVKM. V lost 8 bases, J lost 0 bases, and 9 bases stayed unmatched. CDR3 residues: CASHSTGDHSYEQYF. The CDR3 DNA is TGTGCCAGCCACTCGACAGGGGACCACTCCTACGAGCAGTACTTC.

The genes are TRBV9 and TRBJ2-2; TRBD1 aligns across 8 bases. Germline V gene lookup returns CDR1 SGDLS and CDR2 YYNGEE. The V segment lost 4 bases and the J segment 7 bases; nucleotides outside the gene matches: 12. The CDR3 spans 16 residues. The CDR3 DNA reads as TGTGCCAGCAGCCCCAAGAGAGGGACAGGCCTCGGGGAGCTGTTTTTT. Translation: CASSPKRGTGLGELFF.

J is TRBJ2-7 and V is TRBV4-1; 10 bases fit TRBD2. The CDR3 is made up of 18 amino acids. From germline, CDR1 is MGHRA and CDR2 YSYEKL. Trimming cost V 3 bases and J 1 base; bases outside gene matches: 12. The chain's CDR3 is CASSQEGISGRYSYEQYF. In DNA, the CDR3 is TGCGCCAGCAGCCAGGAAGGGATTAGCGGGAGGTATTCCTACGAGCAGTACTTC.

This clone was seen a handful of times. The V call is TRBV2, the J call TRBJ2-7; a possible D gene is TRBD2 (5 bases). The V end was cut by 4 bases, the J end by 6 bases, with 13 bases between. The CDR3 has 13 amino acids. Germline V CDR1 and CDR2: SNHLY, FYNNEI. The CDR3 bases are TGTGCCAGCAGTGGGGCGGGCCGCGGCGAGCAGTACTTC. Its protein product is CASSGAGRGEQYF.

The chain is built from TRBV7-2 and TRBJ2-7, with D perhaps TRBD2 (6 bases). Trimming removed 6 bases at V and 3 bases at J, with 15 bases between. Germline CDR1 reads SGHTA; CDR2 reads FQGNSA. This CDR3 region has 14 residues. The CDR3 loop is CASRRRDLSYEQYF. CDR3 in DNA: TGTGCCAGCAGAAGACGGGACTTAAGCTACGAGCAGTACTTC.

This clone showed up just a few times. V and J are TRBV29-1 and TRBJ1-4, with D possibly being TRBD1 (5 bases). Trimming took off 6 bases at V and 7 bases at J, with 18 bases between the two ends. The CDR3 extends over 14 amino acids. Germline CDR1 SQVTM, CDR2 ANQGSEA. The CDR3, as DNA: TGCAGCGTCAGACACGACCTTGGGGCTGAAAAACTGTTTTTT. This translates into CSVRHDLGAEKLFF.

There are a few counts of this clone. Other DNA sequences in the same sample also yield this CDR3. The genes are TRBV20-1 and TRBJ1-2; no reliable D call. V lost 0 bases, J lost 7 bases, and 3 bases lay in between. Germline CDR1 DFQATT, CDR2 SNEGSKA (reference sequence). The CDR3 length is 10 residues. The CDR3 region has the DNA TGCAGTGCTAGAGACAGTGGCTACACCTTC. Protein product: CSARDSGYTF.

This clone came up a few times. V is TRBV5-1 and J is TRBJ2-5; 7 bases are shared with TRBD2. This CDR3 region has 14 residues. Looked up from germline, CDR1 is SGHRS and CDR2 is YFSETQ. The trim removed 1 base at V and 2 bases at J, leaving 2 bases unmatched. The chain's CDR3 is CASSLRGLQETQYF. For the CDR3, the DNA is TGCGCCAGCAGCTTGAGGGGACTACAAGAGACCCAGTACTTC.

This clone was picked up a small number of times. The CDR3 DNA follows: TGTGCCAGCAGTATGGGCCGGGGATGGAATGAGCAGTTCTTC. Amino acids: CASSMGRGWNEQFF. V gene TRBV28 combines with J gene TRBJ2-1, with D possibly TRBD2 on 5 matching bases. V lost 5 bases and J lost 7, with 15 bases in between. Germline-derived CDR1 and CDR2 are MDHEN and SYDVKM. There are 14 residues in the CDR3.

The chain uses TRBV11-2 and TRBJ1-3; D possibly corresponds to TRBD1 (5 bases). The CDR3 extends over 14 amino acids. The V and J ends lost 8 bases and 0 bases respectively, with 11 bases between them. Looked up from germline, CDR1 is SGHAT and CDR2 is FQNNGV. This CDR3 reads CASEHRSSGNTIYF. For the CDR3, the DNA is TGTGCCAGCGAACACAGGAGCTCTGGAAACACCATATATTTT.

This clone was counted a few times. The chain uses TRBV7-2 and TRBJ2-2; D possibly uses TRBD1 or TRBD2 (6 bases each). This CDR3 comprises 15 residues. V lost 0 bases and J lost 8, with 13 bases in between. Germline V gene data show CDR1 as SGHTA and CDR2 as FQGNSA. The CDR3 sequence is CASSLAGGLRGELFF. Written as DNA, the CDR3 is TGTGCCAGCAGCTTAGCGGGGGGCCTTAGAGGGGAGCTGTTTTTT. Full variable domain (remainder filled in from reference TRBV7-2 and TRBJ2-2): GAGVSQSPSNKVTEKGKDVELRCDPISGHTALYWYRQSLGQGLEFLIYFQGNSAPDKSGLPSDRFSAERTGGSVSTLTIQRTQQEDSAVYLCASSLAGGLRGELFFGEGSRLTVL.